This T cell receptor beta chain is drawn from a study of early T cells in non-severe SARS-CoV-2 infection (dated by TCRdb to about 2021). The study in broad terms: Because TCR sequencing was done on bulk RNA from unsorted whole blood, the alpha and beta chains could not be paired. Paper-wide results and their limitations: VDJdb matching was skewed toward anti-spike CD8 responses, so virus-specific expansions were likely underestimated and private and CD4 specificities were missed.

This was a case-control study nested in a cohort of healthcare workers in London, UK, who had nasopharyngeal swab PCR tests and blood samples taken every week. Between 23 and 31 March 2020, the week of the UK lockdown, healthcare workers were enrolled and then followed up weekly for as long as 16 weeks. The germline V gene (reference sequence) specifies SEHNR as CDR1 and FQNEAQ as CDR2. V lost 6 bases and J lost 0 bases; the stretch between them is 27 bases long. The CDR3 holds 20 amino acids from the cysteine to the phenylalanine. Of the read, only the CDR3 DNA is kept; its 60 bases are in frame from base 1. This clonotype was seen a handful of times. Its antigen specificity is not known. Per-base qualities were not stored, and no clone one base away is much larger. Receptor amplification or capture employed 5' RACE. The run used a NextSeq 500. Unique molecular identifiers were attached to individual cDNA molecules in the TCR library protocol so that sequencing error and PCR bias could be corrected. TCR alpha and beta chains were both sequenced, and the abundances of alpha and beta sequences in each sample were closely correlated with each other. The study's processing was this. Decombinator V4 was used to perform V gene, J gene and CDR3 annotation of TCR sequences. Expanded TCRs were defined as changing significantly between any two time points under a Poisson model with p below 0.0001. Abundances of TCRs were expressed as counts per million after normalisation to the total number of TCRs sequenced in each sample. TRAV1-2 paired with TRAJ12, TRAJ20 or TRAJ33 defined MAIT TCRs, while TRAV10 paired with TRAJ18 defined iNKT TCRs. VDJdb, accessed 1 November 2021, was searched for CMV, EBV and SARS-CoV-2 annotated TCRs, with TCRs annotated for multiple antigens excluded. TCRdb ran its own pipeline on the public reads, namely fastp trimming at Q25 and MiXCR clone calling, and kept in-frame beta chains. Every distinct CDR3 protein forms one entry, paired with its most common genes and DNA. The V and J calls were determined by TCRdb, not by the authors. For this sample the table gives approximately 100,000 distinct CDR3 sequences, of which 11% were detected only once. The ten largest account for approximately 5% of the sample.

The sample comprised whole blood. The rearrangement joined TRBV7-9 to TRBJ2-1; TRBD1 might be the D gene, on 6 matching bases. This receptor was identified in an adult who was a healthcare worker with PCR-confirmed SARS-CoV-2 infection or an uninfected control (not recorded which). The bases read TGTGCCAGCAGTCCCAGGGCAGGGGCCCGATCCCACAGCTCCTACAATGAGCAGTTCTTC. Translated, this is CASSPRAGARSHSSYNEQFF.